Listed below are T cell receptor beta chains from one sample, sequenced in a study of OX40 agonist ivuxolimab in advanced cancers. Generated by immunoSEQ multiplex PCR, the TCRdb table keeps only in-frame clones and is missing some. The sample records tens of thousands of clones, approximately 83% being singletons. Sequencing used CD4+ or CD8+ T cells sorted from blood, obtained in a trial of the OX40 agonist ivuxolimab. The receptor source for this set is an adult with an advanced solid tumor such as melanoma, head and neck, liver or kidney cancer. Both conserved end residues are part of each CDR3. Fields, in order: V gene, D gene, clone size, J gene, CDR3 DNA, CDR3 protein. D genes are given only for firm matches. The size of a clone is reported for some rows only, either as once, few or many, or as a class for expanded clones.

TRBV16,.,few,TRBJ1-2,TGTGCCAGCAGCCAATCGCGGGGAAGTGATGGCTACACCTTC,CASSQSRGSDGYTF
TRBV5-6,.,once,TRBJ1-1,TGTGCCAGCAACTACAGGTACACCGAAGCTTTCTTT,CASNYRYTEAFF
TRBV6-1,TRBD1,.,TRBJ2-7,TGTGCCAGCAGGCCCCCGGGACAGGCGACCTACGAGCAGTACTTC,CASRPPGQATYEQYF
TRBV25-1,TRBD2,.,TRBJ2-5,TGTGCCAGCCGGCGGGGGGTATTGGAGACCCAGTACTTC,CASRRGVLETQYF
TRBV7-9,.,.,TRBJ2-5,TGTGCCAGCAGCTTAGGGAGGGGAGGAGGGGAGACCCAGTACTTC,CASSLGRGGGETQYF
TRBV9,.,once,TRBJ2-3,TGTGCCAGCAGCCCCCGACAGGCGCGCGGCACAGATACGCAGTATTTT,CASSPRQARGTDTQYF
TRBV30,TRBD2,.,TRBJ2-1,TGTGCCTGGAATAGCGGGAGGGCATACAATGAGCAGTTCTTC,CAWNSGRAYNEQFF
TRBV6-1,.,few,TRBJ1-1,TGTGCCAGCAAATTCAGGGGGAACACTGAAGCTTTCTTT,CASKFRGNTEAFF
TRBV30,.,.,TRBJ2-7,TGTGCCTGGAGTGTACCCGGGAGTGCCTACGAGCAGTACTTC,CAWSVPGSAYEQYF
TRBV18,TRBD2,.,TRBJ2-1,TGTGCCAGCTCACCACCGCAGCGGGAGTTGAGTGAGCAGTTCTTC,CASSPPQRELSEQFF
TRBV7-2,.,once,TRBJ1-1,TGTGCCAGCAGCTCTAGACAGACCACTGAAGCTTTCTTT,CASSSRQTTEAFF
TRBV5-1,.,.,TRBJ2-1,TGCGCCAGCAGCTCCACCAGCGCCCCGGCGCGGAGGGAGCAGTTCTTC,CASSSTSAPARREQFF
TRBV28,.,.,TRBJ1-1,TGTGCCAGCAGTGTCATTATCGTTGAGGGAGCTTTCTTT,CASSVIIVEGAFF
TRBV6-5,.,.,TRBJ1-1,TGTGCCAGCAGGGCGGGTCGGGGGAGGAGAGCTTTCTTT,CASRAGRGRRAFF
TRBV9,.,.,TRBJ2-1,TGTGCCAGCAGCGCCGGGACCGGGACAAAATACAATGAGCAGTTCTTC,CASSAGTGTKYNEQFF
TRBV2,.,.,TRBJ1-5,TGTGCCAGCAGTGAACGGGAGTATAGCAATCAGCCCCAGCATTTT,CASSEREYSNQPQHF
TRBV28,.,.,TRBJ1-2,TGTGCCAGCAGTTCCCAGGGTGTTGGGGGCTACACCTTC,CASSSQGVGGYTF
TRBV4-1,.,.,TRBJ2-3,TGCGCCAGCAGCCAAGATCTTATAAGGGGGTCCGGAGATACGCAGTATTTT,CASSQDLIRGSGDTQYF
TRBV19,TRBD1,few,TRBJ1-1,TGTGCCAGTGAGTCCGTGGGGACAGGTAACACTGAAGCTTTCTTT,CASESVGTGNTEAFF
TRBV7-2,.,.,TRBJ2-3,TGTGCCAGCAGCGTCGGTGTGGGAGATACGCAGTATTTT,CASSVGVGDTQYF
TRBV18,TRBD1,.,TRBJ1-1,TGTGCCAGCTCACCAGTCTCCCAGGGGGCGCTGAGCACTGAAGCTTTCTTT,CASSPVSQGALSTEAFF
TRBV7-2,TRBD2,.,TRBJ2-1,TGTGCCAGCAGCATCTGGGTGGGCGGGAGTTTTGGGGAGCAGTTCTTC,CASSIWVGGSFGEQFF
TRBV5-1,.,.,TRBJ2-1,TGCGCCAGCAGCTTGGTTCAAGAGCGGTCCAATGAGCAGTTCTTC,CASSLVQERSNEQFF
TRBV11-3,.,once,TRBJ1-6,TGTGCCAGCAGCTTCGACAGCTCCTATAATTCACCCCTCCACTTT,CASSFDSSYNSPLHF
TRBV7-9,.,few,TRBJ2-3,TGTGCCAGCAGCTTACGGCGGTTGGGCCCAGATACGCAGTATTTT,CASSLRRLGPDTQYF
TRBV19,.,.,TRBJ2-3,TGTGCCAGTAGTATAGAAGGACAGCCGAGCACAGATACGCAGTATTTT,CASSIEGQPSTDTQYF
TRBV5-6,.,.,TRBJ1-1,TGTGCCAGCAGCCTACCGGTAGGGACCGGCACTGAAGCTTTCTTT,CASSLPVGTGTEAFF
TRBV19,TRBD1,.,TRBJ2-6,TGTGCCAGTAGTAACCGGGACAGGCGTATTGGTAGGAGCTCTGGGGCCAACGTCCTGACTTTC,CASSNRDRRIGRSSGANVLTF
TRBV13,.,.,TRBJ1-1,TGTGCCAGCAGTCTAGAAGGAGACAGCCCGAACACTGAAGCTTTCTTT,CASSLEGDSPNTEAFF
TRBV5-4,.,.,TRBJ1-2,TGTGCCAGCAGTTCTGGGTCCCTGGGTGGCTACACCTTC,CASSSGSLGGYTF
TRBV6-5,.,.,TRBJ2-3,TGTGCCAGCTCTTCTCTAGCGAACACAGATACGCAGTATTTT,CASSSLANTDTQYF
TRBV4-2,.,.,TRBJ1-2,TGTGCCAGCAGCTTGACGGATTTCTACAACTATGGCTACACCTTC,CASSLTDFYNYGYTF
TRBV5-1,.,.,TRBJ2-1,TGCGCCAGCAGCTTGGGGGGACTGACCTACAATGAGCAGTTCTTC,CASSLGGLTYNEQFF
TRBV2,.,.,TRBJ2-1,TGTGCCAGCAGCCTTGAGGTGGGGGTAGGCAATGAGCAGTTCTTC,CASSLEVGVGNEQFF
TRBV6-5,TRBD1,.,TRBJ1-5,TGTGCCAGCAGATCAACAGGGGAGAGTCAGCCCCAGCATTTT,CASRSTGESQPQHF
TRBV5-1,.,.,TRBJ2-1,TGCGCCAGCAGCTTGGGGCCGTGGGAGAGTTCCTACAATGAGCAGTTCTTC,CASSLGPWESSYNEQFF
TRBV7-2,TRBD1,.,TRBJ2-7,TGTGCCAGCAGCTTTGATTCGACAGGGGGCACCTACGAGCAGTACTTC,CASSFDSTGGTYEQYF
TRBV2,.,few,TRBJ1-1,TGTGCCAGCAGTGGCCAATCGACCCACGCAGGGACTGAAGCTTTCTTT,CASSGQSTHAGTEAFF
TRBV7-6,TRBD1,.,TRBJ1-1,TGTGCCAGCAGCTTACATCAGGGGGCGAACACTGAAGCTTTCTTT,CASSLHQGANTEAFF
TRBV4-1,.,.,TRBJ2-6,TGCGCCAGCAGCCAGGGATACCCCATCTCTGGGGCCAACGTCCTGACTTTC,CASSQGYPISGANVLTF